The clone carrying this T cell receptor beta chain was observed a single time. Clones were read by immunoSEQ multiplex PCR, and TCRdb kept only the in-frame ones, dropping some. The table lists about 230,000 clones, 75% to 90% of them singletons. This specimen comes from a study of blood T cell repertoires in COVID-19. The germline gives CDR1 SQVTM, CDR2 ANQGSEA. Trimming shortened V by 7 bases and J by 5 bases, and 9 bases separated the two germline ends. The length of the CDR3 is 12 residues. Sequencing input: peripheral blood. This chain connects TRBV29-1 to TRBJ2-6; possibly TRBD1 for D (5 bases). This TCR was recovered from a woman between 65 and 79 years old with active or convalescent COVID-19. The CDR3 region has the DNA TGCAGCGCTGGGGCACGGGCCAACGTCCTGACTTTC. The encoded protein is CSAGARANVLTF.